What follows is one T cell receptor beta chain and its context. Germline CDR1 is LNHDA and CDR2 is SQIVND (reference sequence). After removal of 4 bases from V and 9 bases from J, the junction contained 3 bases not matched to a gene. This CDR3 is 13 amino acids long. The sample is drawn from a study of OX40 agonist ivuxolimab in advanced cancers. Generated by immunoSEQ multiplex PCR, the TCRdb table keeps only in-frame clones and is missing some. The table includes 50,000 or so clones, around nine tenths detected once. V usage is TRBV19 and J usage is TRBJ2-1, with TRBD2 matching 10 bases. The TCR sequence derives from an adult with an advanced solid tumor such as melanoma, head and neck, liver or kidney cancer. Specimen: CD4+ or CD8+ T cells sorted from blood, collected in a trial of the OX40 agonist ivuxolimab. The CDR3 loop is CASSRLAGAEQFF. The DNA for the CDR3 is TGTGCCAGTAGTAGACTAGCGGGCGCTGAGCAGTTCTTC.